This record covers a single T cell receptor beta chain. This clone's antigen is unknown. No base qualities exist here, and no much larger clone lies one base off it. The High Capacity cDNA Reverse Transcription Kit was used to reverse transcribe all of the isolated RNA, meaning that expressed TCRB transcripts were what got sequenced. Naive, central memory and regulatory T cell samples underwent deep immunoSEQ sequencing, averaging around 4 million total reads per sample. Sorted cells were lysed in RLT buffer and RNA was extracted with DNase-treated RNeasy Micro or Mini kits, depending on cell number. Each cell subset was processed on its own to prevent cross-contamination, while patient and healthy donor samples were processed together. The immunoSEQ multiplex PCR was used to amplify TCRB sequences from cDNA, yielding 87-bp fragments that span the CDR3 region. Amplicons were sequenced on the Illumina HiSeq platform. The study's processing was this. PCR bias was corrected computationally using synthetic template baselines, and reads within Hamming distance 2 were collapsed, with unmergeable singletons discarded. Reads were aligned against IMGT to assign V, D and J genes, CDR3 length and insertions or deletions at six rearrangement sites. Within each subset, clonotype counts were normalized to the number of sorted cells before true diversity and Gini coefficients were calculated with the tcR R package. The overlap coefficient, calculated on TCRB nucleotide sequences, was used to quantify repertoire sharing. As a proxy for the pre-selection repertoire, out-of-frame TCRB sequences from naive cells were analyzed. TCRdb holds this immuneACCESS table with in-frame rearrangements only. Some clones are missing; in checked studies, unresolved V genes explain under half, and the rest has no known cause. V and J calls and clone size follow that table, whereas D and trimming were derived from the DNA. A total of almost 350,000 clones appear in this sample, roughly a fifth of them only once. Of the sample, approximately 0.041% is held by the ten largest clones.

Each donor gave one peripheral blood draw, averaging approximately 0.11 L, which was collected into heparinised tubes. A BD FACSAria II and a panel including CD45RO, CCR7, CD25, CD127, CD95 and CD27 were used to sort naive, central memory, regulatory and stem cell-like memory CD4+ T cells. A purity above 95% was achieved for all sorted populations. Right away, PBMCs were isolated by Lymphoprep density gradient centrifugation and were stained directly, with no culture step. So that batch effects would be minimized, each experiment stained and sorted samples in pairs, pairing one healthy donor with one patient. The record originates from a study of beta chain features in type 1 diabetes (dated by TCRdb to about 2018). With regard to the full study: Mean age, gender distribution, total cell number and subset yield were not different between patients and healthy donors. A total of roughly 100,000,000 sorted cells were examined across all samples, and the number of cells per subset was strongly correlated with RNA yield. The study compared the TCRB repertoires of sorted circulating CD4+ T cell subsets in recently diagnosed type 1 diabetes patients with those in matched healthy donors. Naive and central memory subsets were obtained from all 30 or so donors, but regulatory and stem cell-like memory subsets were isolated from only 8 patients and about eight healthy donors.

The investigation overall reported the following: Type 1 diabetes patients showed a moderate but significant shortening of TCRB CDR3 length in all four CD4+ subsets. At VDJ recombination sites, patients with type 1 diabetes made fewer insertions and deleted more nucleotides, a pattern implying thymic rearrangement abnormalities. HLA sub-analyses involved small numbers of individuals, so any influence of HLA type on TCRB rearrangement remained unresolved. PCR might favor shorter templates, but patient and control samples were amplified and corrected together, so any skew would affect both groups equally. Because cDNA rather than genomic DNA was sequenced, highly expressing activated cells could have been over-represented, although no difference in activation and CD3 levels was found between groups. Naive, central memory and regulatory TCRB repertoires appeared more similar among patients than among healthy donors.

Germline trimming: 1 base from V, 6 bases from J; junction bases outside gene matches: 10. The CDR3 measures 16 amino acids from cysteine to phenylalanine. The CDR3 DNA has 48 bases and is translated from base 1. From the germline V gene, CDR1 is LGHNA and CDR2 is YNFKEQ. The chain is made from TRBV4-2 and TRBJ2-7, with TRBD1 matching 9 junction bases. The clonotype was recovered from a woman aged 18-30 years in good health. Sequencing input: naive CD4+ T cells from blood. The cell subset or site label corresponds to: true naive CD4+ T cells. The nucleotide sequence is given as TGTGCCAGCAGCCAAGGTTTGCGGGACAGGGTTCCCGAGCAGTACTTC. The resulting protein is CASSQGLRDRVPEQYF.